Following are 5 T cell receptor beta chains from one sample sequenced in a study of blood T cell repertoires in COVID-19. Repertoires were generated with immunoSEQ multiplex PCR, while TCRdb's copy carries only in-frame clones and drops some. This repertoire shows roughly 370,000 clones, around nine tenths found once; its top ten account for roughly a tenth. The sequencing sample was made of PBMCs or T cells enriched from blood (not recorded which). All receptors derive from a woman in her fifties or sixties who had recovered from COVID-19.

The gene calls are TRBV28 and TRBJ1-1, with 9 bases identical to TRBD1. Germline loops: CDR1 MDHEN, CDR2 SYDVKM. With 11 bases clipped from V and 2 bases from J, the junction kept 9 bases outside the gene matches. The CDR3 totals 14 residues. This CDR3 reads CACQAGQGNTEAFF. CDR3 DNA sequence: TGTGCCTGTCAGGCGGGACAGGGTAACACTGAAGCTTTCTTT.

This rearrangement joins TRBV5-6 to TRBJ1-2; D is unclear. The germline V and J ends were trimmed by 1 base and 0 bases, with 7 bases remaining between them. The CDR3 totals 14 residues. Germline values: CDR1 SGHDT, CDR2 YYEEEE. The CDR3 DNA is TGTGCCAGCAGCTTGTTCTCGTCTAACTATGGCTACACCTTC. Protein: CASSLFSSNYGYTF.

CDR3 residues: CASKGQSSYEQYF. The CDR3 bases are TGTGCCAGCAAAGGACAGAGCTCCTACGAGCAGTACTTC. This chain joins TRBV2 and TRBJ2-7; D perhaps matches TRBD1 (6 bases). Germline CDR1 is SNHLY and CDR2 is FYNNEI. The CDR3 has 13 amino acids. V lost 7 bases and J 0 bases, leaving 10 bases between the germline ends.

The chain combines TRBV7-6 with TRBJ2-1; a weak D match, TRBD2 (7 bases). Between the trimmed V and J ends, which lost 1 base and 2 bases, there was a span of 15 bases. The CDR3 consists of 17 residues. Per germline, CDR1 SGHVS and CDR2 FNYEAQ. CDR3 bases: TGTGCCAGCAGCTTAGAGGCGGGGGCCACCACCTACAATGAGCAGTTCTTC. It is translated as CASSLEAGATTYNEQFF.

This clone has only a few counts. V gene TRBV29-1 combines with J gene TRBJ1-1; a possible D gene is TRBD1 (5 bases). From germline, CDR1 is SQVTM and CDR2 ANQGSEA. The CDR3 runs to 13 residues. The V gene lost 7 bases and the J gene lost 1 base, with 13 bases spanning the gap. This CDR3 reads CSAGAGGNTEAFF. The CDR3 nucleotides are TGCAGCGCCGGAGCCGGGGGGAACACTGAAGCTTTCTTT.